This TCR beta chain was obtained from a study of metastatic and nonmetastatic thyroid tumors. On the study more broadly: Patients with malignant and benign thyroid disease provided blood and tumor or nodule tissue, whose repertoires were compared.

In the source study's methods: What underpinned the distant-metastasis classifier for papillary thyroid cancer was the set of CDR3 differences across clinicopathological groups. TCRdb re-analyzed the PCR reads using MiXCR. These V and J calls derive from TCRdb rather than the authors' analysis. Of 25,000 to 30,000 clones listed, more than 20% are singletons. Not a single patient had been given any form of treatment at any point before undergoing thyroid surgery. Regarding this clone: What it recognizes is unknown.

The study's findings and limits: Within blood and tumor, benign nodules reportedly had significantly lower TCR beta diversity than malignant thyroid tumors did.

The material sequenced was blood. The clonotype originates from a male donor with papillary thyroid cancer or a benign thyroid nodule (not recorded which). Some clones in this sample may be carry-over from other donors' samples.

Here the CDR3 reads CASIPLTENTEAFF. The CDR3 nucleotides are TGTGCCAGCATCCCATTGACAGAGAACACTGAAGCTTTCTTT. The chain has TRBV11-3 and TRBJ1-1; a weak D match, TRBD1 (5 bases). CDR3 length: 14 amino acids. Trimming stripped 7 bases from V and 1 base from J, with 13 bases between. CDR1 and CDR2 (germline): SGHNT, YENEEA.